These T cell receptor beta chains were read from a single sample in a study of beta chain features in type 1 diabetes. Method: immunoSEQ multiplex PCR; TCRdb's copy keeps in-frame clones and lacks some. This table holds about 340,000 clones, roughly 13% found once. Material for sequencing was naive CD4+ T cells from blood. These receptor sequences come from a woman aged 18-29 years with type 1 diabetes. Each CDR3 is given with its conserved first and last residue. A D gene is named only where the DNA matches it firmly. Some rows mark clone size as missing; the rest say once, few, many or name a class of expanded clone.

abundance	v_gene	j_gene	d_gene	CDR3nt	CDR3aa
-	TRBV19	TRBJ1-1	TRBD1	TGTGCCAGTAGGGACAGGGGAAAGAACACTGAAGCTTTCTTT	CASRDRGKNTEAFF
-	TRBV19	TRBJ2-2	-	TGTGCCACCACGGGGGGCGGGAGACTTGGCACCGGGGAGCTGTTTTTT	CATTGGGRLGTGELFF
-	TRBV27	TRBJ1-5	-	TGTGCCAGCTCGCAGACAGTTCTTGGGCCCCAGCATTTT	CASSQTVLGPQHF
few	TRBV11-2	TRBJ2-3	-	TGTGCCAGCAGCGTAGGGTCGCGCGATACGCAGTATTTT	CASSVGSRDTQYF
-	TRBV5-4	TRBJ2-3	TRBD2	TGTGCCAGCAGCCTGTGGCTAGCGGCTAGCACAGATACGCAGTATTTT	CASSLWLAASTDTQYF
few	TRBV14	TRBJ2-7	TRBD2	TGTGCCAGCAGCCAACGAGCGGGAGCCACCTACGAGCAGTACTTC	CASSQRAGATYEQYF
-	TRBV5-1	TRBJ2-1	TRBD2	TGCGCCAGCAGCTCTAGCGGGAGAGGTAATGAGCAGTTCTTC	CASSSSGRGNEQFF
-	TRBV2	TRBJ2-5	TRBD2	TGTGCCAGCAGTGAAATCAGCGGGGCGCGAGAGACCCAGTACTTC	CASSEISGARETQYF
few	TRBV15	TRBJ2-5	TRBD2	TGTGCCACCAGCAGCCCCCTAGCGGGAAGCAGGGAGACCCAGTACTTC	CATSSPLAGSRETQYF
few	TRBV28	TRBJ2-2	-	TGTGCCACACCTAGCGCCAACACCGGGGAGCTGTTTTTT	CATPSANTGELFF
-	TRBV6-6	TRBJ1-2	TRBD1	TGTGCCAGCAGTTCGACAGGGAGCGGCTACACCTTC	CASSSTGSGYTF
few	TRBV11-3	TRBJ2-3	TRBD2	TGTGCCAGCAGCTGGTCTAGCGGGGATACCACAGATACGCAGTATTTT	CASSWSSGDTTDTQYF
few	TRBV30	TRBJ1-1	-	TGTGCCTGGAGCCGGACAAGGGGGACTGAAGCTTTCTTT	CAWSRTRGTEAFF
-	TRBV5-1	TRBJ2-5	-	TGCGCCAGCCGGCCTCAAGCAAACGGGGAGACCCAGTACTTC	CASRPQANGETQYF
-	TRBV28	TRBJ2-1	TRBD1	TGTGCCAGCAGTCAACTCGAGGACAGGTGGGGTAATGAGCAGTTCTTC	CASSQLEDRWGNEQFF
many	TRBV4-3	TRBJ2-1	-	TGCGCCAGCAGCCAGGAGGGCCGTTCCTACAATGAGCAGTTCTTC	CASSQEGRSYNEQFF
once	TRBV27	TRBJ1-5	TRBD1	TGTGCCAGCAGAGACAGGGGGCAGGGGAGCAATCAGCCCCAGCATTTT	CASRDRGQGSNQPQHF
-	TRBV6-6	TRBJ2-7	TRBD1	TGTGCCAGCAGTTACTCGCGACAGGGGCCGACCTACGAGCAGTACTTC	CASSYSRQGPTYEQYF
few	TRBV28	TRBJ1-1	TRBD1	TGTGCCAGCAGTACACCGGGACAGGGGATGAACACTGAAGCTTTCTTT	CASSTPGQGMNTEAFF
few	TRBV7-9	TRBJ2-7	-	TGTGCCAGCAGCCCCCCGATGGCTTCGGGCTACGAGCAGTACTTC	CASSPPMASGYEQYF
few	TRBV5-4	TRBJ1-2	TRBD1	TGTGCCAGCAGCCCGGCGGGTCCGACAGGGGGCCACGACACCTTC	CASSPAGPTGGHDTF
-	TRBV28	TRBJ1-2	-	TGTGCCAGCAGTTCCGCCCAGGGGAATGGCTACACCTTC	CASSSAQGNGYTF
-	TRBV5-6	TRBJ1-2	-	TGTGCCAGCACCTTGGGCGGAAACTACTATGGCTACACCTTC	CASTLGGNYYGYTF
few	TRBV28	TRBJ2-5	TRBD1	TGTGCCAGCAGCCGAGCCGGGACAGGGGGAGAGACCCAGTACTTC	CASSRAGTGGETQYF
-	TRBV6-6	TRBJ2-7	TRBD1	TGTGCCAGCAGTTACTCGACAGGGGTCTACGAGCAGTACTTC	CASSYSTGVYEQYF
-	TRBV7-2	TRBJ2-3	-	TGTGCCAGCAGAAGTTCTGCGGGACGGAGAGATACGCAGTATTTT	CASRSSAGRRDTQYF
-	TRBV7-9	TRBJ1-2	TRBD1	TGTGCCAGCAGCTTATCCGGGACAGGGCAGCGGGGCTACACCTTC	CASSLSGTGQRGYTF
few	TRBV7-8	TRBJ2-2	-	TGTGCCAGCAGCCCCCGGGTCTCAATGAACACCGGGGAGCTGTTTTTT	CASSPRVSMNTGELFF
-	TRBV18	TRBJ2-3	-	TGTGCCAGCTCTGAACAGGAGATCACAGATACGCAGTATTTT	CASSEQEITDTQYF
-	TRBV7-2	TRBJ2-1	-	TGTGCCAGCAGCCCCCGGACTAAGGGTGAGCAGTTCTTC	CASSPRTKGEQFF
few	TRBV7-2	TRBJ2-3	TRBD2	TGTGCCAGCAGCTTAGTGGGAGGGACAGATACGCAGTATTTT	CASSLVGGTDTQYF
few	TRBV21-1	TRBJ1-5	-	TGTGCCAGCAGCAAAGGCGGGGGCAATCAGCCCCAGCATTTT	CASSKGGGNQPQHF
few	TRBV9	TRBJ1-5	TRBD1	TGTGCCAGCAGCGCTCGGACAGGGGGCGACCCTAGCAATCAGCCCCAGCATTTT	CASSARTGGDPSNQPQHF
-	TRBV2	TRBJ1-1	-	TGTGCCAGCAGCCCCGACAAGAACACTGAAGCTTTCTTT	CASSPDKNTEAFF
few	TRBV7-9	TRBJ2-7	-	TGTGCCAGCAGCCCCCCGGGGACCTACGAGCAGTACTTC	CASSPPGTYEQYF
-	TRBV18	TRBJ2-3	TRBD2	TGTGCCAGCTCACCGGGACTAGCGGGAGTGCACGATACGCAGTATTTT	CASSPGLAGVHDTQYF
few	TRBV9	TRBJ2-6	TRBD2	TGTGCCAGCAGCAGGGTTCTAGCGGGAGGGGCTGGGGCCAACGTCCTGACTTTC	CASSRVLAGGAGANVLTF
-	TRBV10-3	TRBJ1-1	-	TGTGCCATCAGTGCGAACGAGGACAGAGAAGCTTTCTTT	CAISANEDREAFF
few	TRBV14	TRBJ2-1	TRBD1	TGTGCCAGCAGCCTACTGGGACAGGGTAGGGTCTCCTACAATGAGCAGTTCTTC	CASSLLGQGRVSYNEQFF
-	TRBV27	TRBJ2-5	TRBD2	TGTGCCAGCAGTGGACGGACTAGCGGGAGGGCCGAAGAGACCCAGTACTTC	CASSGRTSGRAEETQYF
-	TRBV5-6	TRBJ2-5	-	TGTGCCAGCAGCCTCACGGGACTGCAAGAGACCCAGTACTTC	CASSLTGLQETQYF
few	TRBV9	TRBJ2-4	-	TGTGCCAGCAGCGTAGAGGATCTAGGAAGGCTGTACTTC	CASSVEDLGRLYF
-	TRBV27	TRBJ1-2	-	TGTGCCAGCAGTTTATCCGCTACAGGGACCCCTGTCTATGGCTACACCTTC	CASSLSATGTPVYGYTF
few	TRBV25-1	TRBJ1-4	-	TGTGCCAGCAGTGGCGGCGAATTGGGTGAAAAACTGTTTTTT	CASSGGELGEKLFF
few	TRBV11-2	TRBJ2-5	-	TGTGCCAGCAGCGATGGGGGCCGAGAGACCCAGTACTTC	CASSDGGRETQYF
few	TRBV30	TRBJ1-5	TRBD1	TGTGCCTGGAGCCCGGTTCGAGGGGGCCTCAATCAGCCCCAGCATTTT	CAWSPVRGGLNQPQHF
few	TRBV7-9	TRBJ2-7	-	TGTGCCAGCAGCTCCTTTTATGTCGAGCAGTACTTC	CASSSFYVEQYF
few	TRBV5-4	TRBJ1-2	-	TGTGCCAGCAGCGCCGGACAGATAGTTAACTATGGCTACACCTTC	CASSAGQIVNYGYTF
-	TRBV18	TRBJ1-2	-	TGTGCCAGCTCACCAACGGACATTTCAGATGGCTACACCTTC	CASSPTDISDGYTF
-	TRBV19	TRBJ2-1	-	TGTGCCAGTAGTATAGGATCACAGCTAAATGAGCAGTTCTTC	CASSIGSQLNEQFF
-	TRBV5-1	TRBJ2-3	TRBD1	TGCGCCAGCAGCTCGACAGGGGCCGAAGATACGCAGTATTTT	CASSSTGAEDTQYF